The clone carrying this T cell receptor (beta chain) has ten or more counts. Amplification of the TCR beta CDR3 regions used RNA transcripts (as template). RT-PCR with HTBI primers came first, then second-round multiplex PCR. MiXCR, applied by TCRdb to the multiplex PCR reads, yields one record per CDR3 protein. Among approximately 500,000 distinct CDR3 sequences, approximately 14% were seen once, and the ten largest hold more than 8.5%. The source of the sample is a study of Graves' ophthalmopathy and Graves' hyperthyroidism. Study-level background: Peripheral blood was collected at initial diagnosis, before any treatment.

Ophthalmopathy cases showed moderate-to-severe activity, scoring CAS ≥3 and NOSPECS ≥4, with duration under 3 months. Among the exclusions were patients with other autoimmune diseases, uncontrolled infections, pregnancy or lactation. A diagnosis was made from clinical symptoms together with serum thyroxine, TRAb, thyroid ultrasound and orbital computed tomography. This CDR3 has 12 residues. The ends were cut back, 3 bases at V and 1 base at J, with 7 bases in the middle. Germline V lookup: CDR1 SQVTM, CDR2 ANQGSEA. The chain employs TRBV29-1 and TRBJ2-7; no firm D call. This sequence originates from a woman aged 25 to 45 with Graves' ophthalmopathy. Sequencing was carried out using blood. As DNA, the CDR3 is TGCAGCGTTGATGTCGGATCCTACGAGCAGTACTTC. As protein: CSVDVGSYEQYF.